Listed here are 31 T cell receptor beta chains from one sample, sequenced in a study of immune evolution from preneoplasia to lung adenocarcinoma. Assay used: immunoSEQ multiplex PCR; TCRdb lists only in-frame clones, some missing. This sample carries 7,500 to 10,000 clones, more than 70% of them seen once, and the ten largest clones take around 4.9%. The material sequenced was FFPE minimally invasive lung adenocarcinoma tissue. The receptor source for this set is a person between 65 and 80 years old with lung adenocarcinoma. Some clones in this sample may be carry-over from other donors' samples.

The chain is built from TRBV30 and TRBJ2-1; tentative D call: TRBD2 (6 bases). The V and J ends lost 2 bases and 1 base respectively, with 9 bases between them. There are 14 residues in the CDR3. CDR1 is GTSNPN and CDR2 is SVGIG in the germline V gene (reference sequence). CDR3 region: CAWSKGTSYNEQFF. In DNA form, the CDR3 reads TGTGCCTGGAGTAAGGGGACTTCCTACAATGAGCAGTTCTTC.

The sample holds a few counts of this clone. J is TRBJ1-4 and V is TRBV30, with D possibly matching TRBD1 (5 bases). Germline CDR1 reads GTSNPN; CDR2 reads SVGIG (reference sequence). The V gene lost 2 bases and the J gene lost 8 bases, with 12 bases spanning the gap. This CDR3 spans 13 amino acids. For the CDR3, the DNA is TGTGCCTGGAGTTTTCAGGGCCGGGAAAAACTGTTTTTT. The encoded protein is CAWSFQGREKLFF.

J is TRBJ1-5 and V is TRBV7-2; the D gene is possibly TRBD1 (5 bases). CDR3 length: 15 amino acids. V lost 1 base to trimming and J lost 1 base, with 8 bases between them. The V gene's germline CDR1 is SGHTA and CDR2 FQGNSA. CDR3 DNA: TGTGCCAGCAGCTTAGGGGGGTTGAGCAATCAGCCCCAGCATTTT. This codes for CASSLGGLSNQPQHF.

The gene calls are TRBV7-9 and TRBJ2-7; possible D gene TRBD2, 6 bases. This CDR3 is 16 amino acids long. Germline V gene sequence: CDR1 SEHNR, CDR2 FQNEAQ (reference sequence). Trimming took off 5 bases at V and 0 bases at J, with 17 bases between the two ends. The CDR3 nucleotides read TGTGCCAGCAGCCCATCCCCGGCGGGGACCTCCTACGAGCAGTACTTC. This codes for CASSPSPAGTSYEQYF.

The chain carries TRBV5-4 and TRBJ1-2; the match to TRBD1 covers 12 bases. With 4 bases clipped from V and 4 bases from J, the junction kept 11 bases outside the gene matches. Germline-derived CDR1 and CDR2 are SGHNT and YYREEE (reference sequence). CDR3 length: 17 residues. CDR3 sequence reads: CASSGGGQGAFGYGYTF. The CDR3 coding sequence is TGTGCCAGCAGCGGAGGGGGACAGGGGGCATTTGGCTATGGCTACACCTTC.

Here the CDR3 DNA reads TGCGCCAGCAGCTCCGTCGGACAGGGGTTTGATGGCTACACCTTC. Translated: CASSSVGQGFDGYTF. This chain links TRBV5-1 with TRBJ1-2; 9 bases map to TRBD1. CDR1 and CDR2 from the germline V gene are SGHRS and YFSETQ. Unmatched junction bases numbered 9, after V lost 3 bases and J lost 6 bases. This CDR3 spans 15 amino acids.

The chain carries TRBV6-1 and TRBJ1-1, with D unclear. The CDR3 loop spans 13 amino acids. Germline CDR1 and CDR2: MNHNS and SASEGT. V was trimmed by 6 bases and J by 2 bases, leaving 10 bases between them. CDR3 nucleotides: TGTGCCAGCAGGGGGTCGCTAAACACTGAAGCTTTCTTT. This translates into CASRGSLNTEAFF.

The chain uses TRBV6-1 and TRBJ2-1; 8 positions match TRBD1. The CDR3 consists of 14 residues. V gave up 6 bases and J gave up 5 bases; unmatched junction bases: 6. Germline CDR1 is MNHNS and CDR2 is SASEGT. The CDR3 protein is CASRTGGPNNEQFF. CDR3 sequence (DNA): TGTGCCAGCAGAACAGGGGGGCCCAACAATGAGCAGTTCTTC.

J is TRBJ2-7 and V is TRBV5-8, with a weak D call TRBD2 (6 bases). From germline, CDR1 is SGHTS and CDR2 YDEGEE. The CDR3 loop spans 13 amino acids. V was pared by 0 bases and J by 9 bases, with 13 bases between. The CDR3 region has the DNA TGTGCCAGCAGCTTGGTTTTAGCGGAATGGCAGTACTTC. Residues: CASSLVLAEWQYF.

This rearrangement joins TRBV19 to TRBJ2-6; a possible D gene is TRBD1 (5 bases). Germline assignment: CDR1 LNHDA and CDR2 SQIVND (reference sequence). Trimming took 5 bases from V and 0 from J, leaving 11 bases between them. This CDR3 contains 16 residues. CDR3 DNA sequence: TGTGCCAGTAGTGGGGCCAGCCCCTCTGGGGCCAACGTCCTGACTTTC. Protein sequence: CASSGASPSGANVLTF.

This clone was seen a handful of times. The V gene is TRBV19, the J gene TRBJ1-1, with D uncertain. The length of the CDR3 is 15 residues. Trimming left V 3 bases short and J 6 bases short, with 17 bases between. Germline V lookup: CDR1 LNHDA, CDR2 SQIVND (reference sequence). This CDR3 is CASSIRSPILSEAFF. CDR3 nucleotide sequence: TGTGCCAGTAGTATCCGCAGTCCTATTTTATCTGAAGCTTTCTTT.

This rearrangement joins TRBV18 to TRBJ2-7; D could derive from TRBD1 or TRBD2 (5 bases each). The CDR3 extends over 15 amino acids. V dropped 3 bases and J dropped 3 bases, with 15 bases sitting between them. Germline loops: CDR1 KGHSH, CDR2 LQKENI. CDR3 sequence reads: CASSPPGRGNYEQYF. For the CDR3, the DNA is TGTGCCAGCTCACCCCCGGGACGGGGTAACTACGAGCAGTACTTC.

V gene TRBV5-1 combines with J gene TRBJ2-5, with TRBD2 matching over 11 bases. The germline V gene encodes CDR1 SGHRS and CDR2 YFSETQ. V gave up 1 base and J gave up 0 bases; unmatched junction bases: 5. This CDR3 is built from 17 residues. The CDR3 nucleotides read TGCGCCAGCAGCTTGCTAGCGGGGGGCTGGTACCAAGAGACCCAGTACTTC. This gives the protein CASSLLAGGWYQETQYF.

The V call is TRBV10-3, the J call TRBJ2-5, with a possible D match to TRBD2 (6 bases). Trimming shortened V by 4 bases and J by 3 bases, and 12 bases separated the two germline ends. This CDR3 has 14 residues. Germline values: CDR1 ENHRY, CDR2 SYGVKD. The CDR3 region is CAISVGTEKETQYF. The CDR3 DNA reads TGTGCCATCAGTGTCGGGACTGAGAAAGAGACCCAGTACTTC.

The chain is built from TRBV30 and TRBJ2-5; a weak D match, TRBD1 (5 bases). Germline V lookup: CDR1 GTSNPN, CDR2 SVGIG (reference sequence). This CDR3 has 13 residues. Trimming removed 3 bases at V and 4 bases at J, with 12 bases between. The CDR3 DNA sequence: TGTGCCTGGAGGGTCTTGGGGCGAGAGACCCAGTACTTC. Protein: CAWRVLGRETQYF.

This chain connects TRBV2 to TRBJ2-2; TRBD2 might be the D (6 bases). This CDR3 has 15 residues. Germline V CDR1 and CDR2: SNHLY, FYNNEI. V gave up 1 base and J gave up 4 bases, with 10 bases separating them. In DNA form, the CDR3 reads TGTGCCAGCAGTGAAGAGGGGACTGCCACCGGGGAGCTGTTTTTT. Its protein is CASSEEGTATGELFF.

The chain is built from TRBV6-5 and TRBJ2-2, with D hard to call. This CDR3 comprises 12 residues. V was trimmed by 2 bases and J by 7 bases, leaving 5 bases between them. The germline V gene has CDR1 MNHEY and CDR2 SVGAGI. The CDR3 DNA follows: TGTGCCAGCAGTTACAGTGGCGGGGAGCTGTTTTTT. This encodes CASSYSGGELFF.

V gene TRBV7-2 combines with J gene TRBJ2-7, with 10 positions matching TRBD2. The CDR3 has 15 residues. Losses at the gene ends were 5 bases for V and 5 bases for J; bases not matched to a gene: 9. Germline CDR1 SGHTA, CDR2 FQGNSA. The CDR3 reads CASSQGSSGSDEQYF. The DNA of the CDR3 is TGTGCCAGCAGCCAAGGCTCTAGCGGGAGTGACGAGCAGTACTTC. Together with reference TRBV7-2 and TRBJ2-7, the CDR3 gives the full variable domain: GAGVSQSPSNKVTEKGKDVELRCDPISGHTALYWYRQSLGQGLEFLIYFQGNSAPDKSGLPSDRFSAERTGGSVSTLTIQRTQQEDSAVYLCASSQGSSGSDEQYFGPGTRLTVT.

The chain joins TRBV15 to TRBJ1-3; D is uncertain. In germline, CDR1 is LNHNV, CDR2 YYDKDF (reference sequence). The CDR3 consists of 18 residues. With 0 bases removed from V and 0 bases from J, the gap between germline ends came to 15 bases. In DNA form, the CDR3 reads TGTGCCACCAGCAGAGATCAGGTGTTGGGGAGCTCTGGAAACACCATATATTTT. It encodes CATSRDQVLGSSGNTIYF.

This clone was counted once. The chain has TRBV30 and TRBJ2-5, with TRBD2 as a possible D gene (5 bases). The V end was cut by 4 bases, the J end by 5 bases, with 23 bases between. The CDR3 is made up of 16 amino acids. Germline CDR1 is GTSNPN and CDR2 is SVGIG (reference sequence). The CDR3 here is CAWTKTGPQTGETQYF. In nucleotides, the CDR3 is TGTGCCTGGACAAAAACTGGCCCCCAGACGGGGGAGACCCAGTACTTC.

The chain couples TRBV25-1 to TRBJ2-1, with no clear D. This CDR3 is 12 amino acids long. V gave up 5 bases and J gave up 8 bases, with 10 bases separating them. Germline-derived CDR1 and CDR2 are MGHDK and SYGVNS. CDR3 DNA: TGTGCCAGCAGTCAAGGGTACGATGAGCAGTTCTTC. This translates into CASSQGYDEQFF.

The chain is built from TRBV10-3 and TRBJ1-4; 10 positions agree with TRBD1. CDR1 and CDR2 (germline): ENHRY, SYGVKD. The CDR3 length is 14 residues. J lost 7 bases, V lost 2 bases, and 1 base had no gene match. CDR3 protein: CAISEGDRGEKLFF. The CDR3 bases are TGTGCCATCAGTGAGGGGGACAGGGGTGAAAAACTGTTTTTT.

CDR3 DNA: TGTGCCAGTTCAACCGGGACAGGATTCGGACAGCCCCAGCATTTT. Translating it yields CASSTGTGFGQPQHF. The chain links TRBV5-8 to TRBJ1-5, with 8 bases matching TRBD1. Germline V gene data show CDR1 as SGHTS and CDR2 as YDEGEE. The CDR3 has 15 residues. With V trimmed by 8 bases and J by 7 bases, 14 bases remained unmatched. Using reference TRBV5-8 and TRBJ1-5 for the parts outside the CDR3, the full variable domain is EAGVTQSPTHLIKTRGQQATLRCSPISGHTSVYWYQQALGLGLQFLLWYDEGEERNRGNFPPRFSGRQFPNYSSELNVNALELEDSALYLCASSTGTGFGQPQHFGDGTRLSIL.

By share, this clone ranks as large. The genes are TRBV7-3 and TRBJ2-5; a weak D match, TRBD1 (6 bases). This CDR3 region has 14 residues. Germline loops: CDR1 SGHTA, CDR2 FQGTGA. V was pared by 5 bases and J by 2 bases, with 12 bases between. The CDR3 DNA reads TGTGCCAGCAGCCATGGGGGCAGTCAAGAGACCCAGTACTTC. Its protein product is CASSHGGSQETQYF.

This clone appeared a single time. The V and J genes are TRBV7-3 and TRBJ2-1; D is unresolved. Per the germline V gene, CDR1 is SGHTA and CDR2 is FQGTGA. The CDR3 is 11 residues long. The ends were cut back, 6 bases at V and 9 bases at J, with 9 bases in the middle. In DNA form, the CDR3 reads TGTGCCAGCAGGCCGAAATCTGAGCAGTTCTTC. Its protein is CASRPKSEQFF.

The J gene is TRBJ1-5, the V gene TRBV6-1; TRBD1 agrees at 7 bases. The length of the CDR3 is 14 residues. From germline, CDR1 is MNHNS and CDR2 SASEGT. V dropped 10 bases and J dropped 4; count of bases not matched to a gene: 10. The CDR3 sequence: CATFKGQTNQPQHF. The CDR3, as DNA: TGTGCCACCTTCAAGGGACAGACTAATCAGCCCCAGCATTTT.

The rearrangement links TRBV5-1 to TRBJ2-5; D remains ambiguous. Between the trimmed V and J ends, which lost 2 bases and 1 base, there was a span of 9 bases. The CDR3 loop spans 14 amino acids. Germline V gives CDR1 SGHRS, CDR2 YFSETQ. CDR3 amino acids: CASSFAGLQETQYF. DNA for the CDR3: TGCGCCAGCAGCTTCGCAGGCCTCCAAGAGACCCAGTACTTC.

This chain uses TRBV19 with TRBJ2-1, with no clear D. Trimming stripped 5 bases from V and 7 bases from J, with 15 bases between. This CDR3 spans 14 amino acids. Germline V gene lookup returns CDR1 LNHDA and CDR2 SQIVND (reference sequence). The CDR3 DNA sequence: TGTGCCAGTAGTCCTGGAAACGTAGGTAATGAGCAGTTCTTC. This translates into CASSPGNVGNEQFF.

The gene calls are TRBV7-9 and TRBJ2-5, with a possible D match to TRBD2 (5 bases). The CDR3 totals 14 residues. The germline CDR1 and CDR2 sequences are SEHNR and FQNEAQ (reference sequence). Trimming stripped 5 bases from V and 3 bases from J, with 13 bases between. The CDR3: CASSQKRTEETQYF. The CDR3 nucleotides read TGTGCCAGCAGCCAAAAGCGGACGGAAGAGACCCAGTACTTC.

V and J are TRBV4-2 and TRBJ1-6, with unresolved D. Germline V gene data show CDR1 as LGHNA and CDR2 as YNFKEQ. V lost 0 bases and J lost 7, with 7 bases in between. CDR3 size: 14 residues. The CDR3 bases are TGTGCCAGCAGCCAAGATCCCTTCAATTCACCCCTCCACTTT. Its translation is CASSQDPFNSPLHF.

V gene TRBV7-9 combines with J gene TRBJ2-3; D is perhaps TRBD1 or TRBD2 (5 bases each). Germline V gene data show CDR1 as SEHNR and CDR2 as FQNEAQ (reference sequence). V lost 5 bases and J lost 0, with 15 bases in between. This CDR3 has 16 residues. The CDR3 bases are TGTGCCAGCAGCCCATGGGGGAGCGCTAGCACAGATACGCAGTATTTT. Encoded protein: CASSPWGSASTDTQYF.